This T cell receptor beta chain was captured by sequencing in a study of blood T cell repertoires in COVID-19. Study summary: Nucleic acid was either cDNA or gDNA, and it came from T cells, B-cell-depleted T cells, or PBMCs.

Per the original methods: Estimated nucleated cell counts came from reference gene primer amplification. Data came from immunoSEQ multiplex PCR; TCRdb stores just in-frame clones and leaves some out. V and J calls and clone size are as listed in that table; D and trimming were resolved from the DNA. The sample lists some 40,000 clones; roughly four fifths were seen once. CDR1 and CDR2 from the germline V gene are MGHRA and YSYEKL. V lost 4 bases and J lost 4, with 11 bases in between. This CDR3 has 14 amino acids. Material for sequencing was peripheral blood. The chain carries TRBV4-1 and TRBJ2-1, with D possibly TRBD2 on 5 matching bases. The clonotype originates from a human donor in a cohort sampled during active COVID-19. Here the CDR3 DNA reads TGCGCCAGCAGCCCCCTAGCATCTTACAATGAGCAGTTCTTC. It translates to CASSPLASYNEQFF.